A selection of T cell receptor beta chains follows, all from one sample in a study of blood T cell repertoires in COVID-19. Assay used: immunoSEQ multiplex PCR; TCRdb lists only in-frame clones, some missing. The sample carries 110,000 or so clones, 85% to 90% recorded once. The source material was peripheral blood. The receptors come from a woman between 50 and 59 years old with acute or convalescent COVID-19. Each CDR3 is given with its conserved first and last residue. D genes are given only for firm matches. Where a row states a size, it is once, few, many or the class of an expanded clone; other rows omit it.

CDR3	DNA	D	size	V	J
CAVGTDSNQPQHF	TGTGCCGTCGGGACAGATAGCAATCAGCCCCAGCATTTT	TRBD1	NA	TRBV7-9	TRBJ1-5
CASSLNIGDTEAFF	TGTGCCAGCAGCTTAAATATCGGTGACACTGAAGCTTTCTTT	NA	NA	TRBV7-3	TRBJ1-1
CASSFGDRNQETQYF	TGTGCCAGCAGCTTTGGGGACAGAAATCAAGAGACCCAGTACTTC	TRBD1	NA	TRBV7-2	TRBJ2-5
CASSQDYRVNNSPLHF	TGTGCCAGCAGCCAAGATTACAGAGTCAATAATTCACCCCTCCACTTT	NA	NA	TRBV3-1/TRBV3-2	TRBJ1-6
CASSRSYSSGANVLTF	TGTGCCAGCAGTCGCTCATACAGCTCTGGGGCCAACGTCCTGACTTTC	NA	once	TRBV6-2/TRBV6-3	TRBJ2-6
CASSTFSGMITDTQYF	TGCGCCAGCAGCACCTTTAGCGGGATGATCACAGATACGCAGTATTTT	TRBD2	once	TRBV4-3	TRBJ2-3
CASSQDMGLADQETQYF	TGCGCCAGCAGCCAAGATATGGGACTAGCGGACCAAGAGACCCAGTACTTC	TRBD2	NA	TRBV4-1	TRBJ2-5
CASSPYRVESSPLHF	TGTGCCAGCAGCCCGTACAGGGTTGAGAGTTCACCCCTCCACTTT	NA	once	TRBV7-8	TRBJ1-6
CASSRQGGETQYF	TGTGCCAGCAGTCGACAGGGTGGGGAGACCCAGTACTTC	TRBD1	NA	TRBV6-5	TRBJ2-5
CASSFGTSGGNEQFF	TGTGCCAGCAGTTTCGGGACTAGCGGGGGAAATGAGCAGTTCTTC	TRBD2	NA	TRBV28	TRBJ2-1
CASSLEQGAASPLHF	TGCGCCAGCAGCTTGGAACAGGGGGCAGCTTCACCCCTCCACTTT	TRBD1	NA	TRBV5-1	TRBJ1-6
CASSPIEAHSTEAFF	TGTGCCAGCAGTCCCATAGAGGCCCATAGCACTGAAGCTTTCTTT	NA	NA	TRBV6-5	TRBJ1-1
CASKQGARSPLHF	TGTGCCAGCAAGCAGGGGGCGCGATCACCCCTCCACTTT	TRBD1	NA	TRBV28	TRBJ1-6
CASSFAGQGSQKQYF	TGTGCCAGCAGCTTCGCGGGACAGGGCTCTCAGAAGCAGTACTTC	TRBD1	NA	TRBV5-6	TRBJ2-7
CASSPRVGAVYEQYF	TGTGCCAGCAGCCCAAGGGTTGGGGCAGTCTACGAGCAGTACTTC	NA	NA	TRBV11-2	TRBJ2-7
CASSPAPRSRVVNTEAFF	TGTGCCAGCAGCCCTGCCCCGAGGTCGAGAGTAGTGAACACTGAAGCTTTCTTT	NA	NA	TRBV5-6	TRBJ1-1
CATLSDLYEQYF	TGTGCCACCCTTTCCGACTTATACGAGCAGTACTTC	NA	NA	TRBV19	TRBJ2-7
CASSSQGGGSYEQYF	TGTGCCAGCAGTTCCCAGGGAGGGGGCTCCTACGAGCAGTACTTC	NA	once	TRBV6-6	TRBJ2-7
CASSLQGTNEKLFF	TGTGCCAGCAGCCTACAGGGGACTAATGAAAAACTGTTTTTT	TRBD1	NA	TRBV3-1/TRBV3-2	TRBJ1-4
CASSSTGVSGGEQYF	TGTGCCAGCTCATCGACAGGGGTATCAGGTGGCGAGCAGTACTTC	TRBD1	NA	TRBV18	TRBJ2-7
CASSHYRDYSPYTEAFF	TGTGCCAGCAGCCATTATCGGGACTACTCTCCTTACACTGAAGCTTTCTTT	NA	NA	TRBV14	TRBJ1-1
CASSGDSRNQPQHF	TGTGCCAGCTCTGGGGACAGCCGCAATCAGCCCCAGCATTTT	TRBD1	once	TRBV18	TRBJ1-5
CASSQYSITEAFF	TGTGCCAGCAGCCAATACAGTATCACTGAAGCTTTCTTT	NA	NA	TRBV3-1/TRBV3-2	TRBJ1-1
CASSPRTGAQNIQYF	TGTGCCAGCTCACCACGAACGGGAGCCCAAAACATTCAGTACTTC	NA	NA	TRBV18	TRBJ2-4
CASSQGLAGSSYEQYF	TGCGCCAGCAGCCAAGGACTAGCGGGCAGCTCCTACGAGCAGTACTTC	TRBD2	NA	TRBV4-1	TRBJ2-7
CASSMRDRGDGYTF	TGTGCCAGTAGTATGAGGGACAGGGGAGATGGCTACACCTTC	TRBD1	NA	TRBV19	TRBJ1-2
CAWSVGGGQNEQFF	TGTGCCTGGAGTGTAGGGGGGGGGCAAAATGAGCAGTTCTTC	NA	NA	TRBV30	TRBJ2-1
CASRDRGPVGELFF	TGTGCCAGCAGGGACAGGGGGCCAGTCGGGGAGCTGTTTTTT	TRBD1	once	TRBV6-5	TRBJ2-2
CASNFPPYRSYNSPLHF	TGTGCCAGCAACTTCCCGCCTTACCGATCCTATAATTCACCCCTCCACTTT	NA	NA	TRBV28	TRBJ1-6
CASSYSGNQPQHF	TGTGCCAGTAGTTACTCGGGCAATCAGCCCCAGCATTTT	NA	NA	TRBV19	TRBJ1-5
CASARTEAYEQYF	TGTGCCAGCGCCCGGACGGAGGCCTACGAGCAGTACTTC	NA	NA	TRBV12-3/TRBV12-4	TRBJ2-7
CASSPSGQGQHEQYF	TGTGCCAGCAGTCCTTCGGGACAGGGACAACACGAGCAGTACTTC	TRBD1	NA	TRBV28	TRBJ2-7
CASSLAAITGPGKYNSPLHF	TGTGCCAGCAGCTTAGCGGCGATAACAGGGCCTGGAAAATATAATTCACCCCTCCACTTT	NA	NA	TRBV7-8	TRBJ1-6
CASRTSGGSYNEQFF	TGTGCCAGCAGGACTAGCGGGGGTTCCTACAATGAGCAGTTCTTC	TRBD2	NA	TRBV2	TRBJ2-1
CASSLRALAGTPTHNEQFF	TGTGCCAGCAGCTTAAGGGCGCTAGCGGGAACTCCCACACACAATGAGCAGTTCTTC	TRBD2	NA	TRBV7-9	TRBJ2-1
CACSRTTASNQPQHF	TGTGCCTGTTCCAGGACAACTGCCTCTAATCAGCCCCAGCATTTT	NA	NA	TRBV2	TRBJ1-5
CASSSTGNPNYGYTF	TGCGCCAGCAGCTCCACAGGGAACCCTAACTATGGCTACACCTTC	NA	few	TRBV5-1	TRBJ1-2
CASSFFGQTQYF	TGTGCCAGCAGCTTCTTTGGGCAGACCCAGTACTTC	NA	NA	TRBV7-2	TRBJ2-5
CASRDRGRTEAFF	TGTGCCAGTAGGGACAGGGGGCGAACTGAAGCTTTCTTT	TRBD1	NA	TRBV19	TRBJ1-1
CASSLGRDYTDTQYF	TGTGCCAGCAGCTTAGGAAGGGACTACACAGATACGCAGTATTTT	TRBD2	NA	TRBV13	TRBJ2-3
CASSNSISGANVLTF	TGTGCCAGCAGTAACTCTATCTCTGGGGCCAACGTCCTGACTTTC	NA	NA	TRBV27	TRBJ2-6
CASSFDPGQGGEKLFF	TGCGCCAGCAGCTTCGACCCGGGACAGGGAGGAGAAAAACTGTTTTTT	TRBD1	NA	TRBV5-1	TRBJ1-4
CASSLAGRGANYGYTF	TGTGCCAGCAGCTTAGCGGGCAGGGGGGCTAACTATGGCTACACCTTC	TRBD1	NA	TRBV7-8	TRBJ1-2
CASSQWGAGSQKTQYF	TGTGCCAGCAGCCAATGGGGAGCGGGGTCTCAAAAGACCCAGTACTTC	TRBD2	NA	TRBV3-1/TRBV3-2	TRBJ2-5
CASSLQGTSNEQYF	TGTGCCAGCAGTTTACAGGGGACTAGCAACGAGCAGTACTTC	TRBD2	NA	TRBV28	TRBJ2-7
CASSAGDRGRETQYF	TGTGCCAGCAGTGCCGGGGACAGGGGGCGGGAGACCCAGTACTTC	TRBD1	NA	TRBV2	TRBJ2-5